One and the same sample provided the 27 T cell receptor beta chains below, sequenced in a study of blood T cell repertoires in COVID-19. The repertoire was sequenced with immunoSEQ multiplex PCR; TCRdb's copy has only in-frame clones and lacks some. The sample has 95,000 to 150,000 clones, about 78% seen once. Sequencing was performed on peripheral blood. The receptor set was obtained from a man aged 70-80 years with acute or convalescent COVID-19.

This chain connects TRBV7-9 to TRBJ1-6, with 7 positions matching TRBD1. Per the germline V gene, CDR1 is SEHNR and CDR2 is FQNEAQ (reference sequence). J lost 9 bases, V lost 0 bases, and 2 bases had no gene match. CDR3 size: 14 residues. The CDR3 DNA follows: TGTGCCAGCAGCTTAGCAGGGGGCAGTTCACCCCTCCACTTT. This gives the protein CASSLAGGSSPLHF.

The J gene is TRBJ1-5, the V gene TRBV30; possibly TRBD1 for D (5 bases). The CDR3 spans 14 residues. Germline V gene data show CDR1 as GTSNPN and CDR2 as SVGIG (reference sequence). V lost 3 bases and J lost 10, with 19 bases in between. The CDR3 DNA reads as TGTGCCTGGAGGCTACCGGGGGGGTATGATCCCCAGCATTTT. Its translation: CAWRLPGGYDPQHF.

The J gene is TRBJ1-3, the V gene TRBV19; tentative D call: TRBD1 (5 bases). V lost 3 bases and J 7 bases, leaving 10 bases between the germline ends. From germline, CDR1 is LNHDA and CDR2 SQIVND (reference sequence). The CDR3 totals 13 residues. This chain's CDR3 is CASSIGGVNTIYF. CDR3 DNA: TGTGCCAGTAGTATTGGAGGGGTCAACACCATATATTTT.

The rearrangement links TRBV7-9 to TRBJ1-2; 9 positions agree with TRBD1. Germline loops: CDR1 SEHNR, CDR2 FQNEAQ (reference sequence). The CDR3 is 14 amino acids. Unmatched junction bases numbered 5, after V lost 5 bases and J lost 4 bases. As DNA, the CDR3 is TGTGCCAGCAGCGCCCGGGACAGGGTCTATGGCTACACCTTC. This translates into CASSARDRVYGYTF.

The V and J genes are TRBV24-1 and TRBJ2-1, with a possible D match to TRBD1 (6 bases). Germline V gives CDR1 KGHDR, CDR2 SFDVKD. Trimming left V 4 bases short and J 5 bases short, with 14 bases between. This CDR3 region has 15 residues. The CDR3 region is CATSDPTGDNNEQFF. The CDR3 coding sequence is TGTGCCACCAGTGACCCGACAGGAGACAACAATGAGCAGTTCTTC.

CDR3 sequence reads: CASSIWRETQYF. CDR3 bases: TGTGCCAGCAGCATCTGGAGGGAGACCCAGTACTTC. This chain uses TRBV5-6 with TRBJ2-5, with D perhaps matching TRBD2 (5 bases). V gave up 4 bases and J gave up 5 bases, with 9 bases separating them. CDR1 and CDR2 from the germline V gene are SGHDT and YYEEEE. The CDR3 is 12 amino acids.

The chain combines TRBV5-1 with TRBJ1-2; D may be TRBD1 (5 bases). This CDR3 region has 14 residues. V was clipped by 0 bases and J by 7 bases, with 13 bases between them. Per the germline V gene, CDR1 is SGHRS and CDR2 is YFSETQ. This CDR3 reads CASSLESGGFGYTF. CDR3 sequence (DNA): TGCGCCAGCAGCTTGGAATCCGGGGGGTTTGGCTACACCTTC.

In its sample, this clone was seen once. The rearrangement uses TRBV7-2 and TRBJ2-5, with 7 positions matching TRBD2. This CDR3 contains 13 residues. With 5 bases clipped from V and 7 bases from J, the junction kept 7 bases outside the gene matches. Germline CDR1 reads SGHTA; CDR2 reads FQGNSA. The CDR3 DNA follows: TGTGCCAGCAGCCCAAACACGGGAGGGACCCAGTACTTC. As protein: CASSPNTGGTQYF. The full variable domain, completed using reference TRBV7-2 and TRBJ2-5, is GAGVSQSPSNKVTEKGKDVELRCDPISGHTALYWYRQSLGQGLEFLIYFQGNSAPDKSGLPSDRFSAERTGGSVSTLTIQRTQQEDSAVYLCASSPNTGGTQYFGPGTRLLVL.

The chain combines TRBV14 with TRBJ1-6; weak D call: TRBD1 (5 bases). Germline CDR1 and CDR2: SGHDN and FVKESK. The ends were cut back, 3 bases at V and 9 bases at J, with 15 bases in the middle. This CDR3 comprises 15 residues. CDR3 protein: CASSQALGGGSPLHF. For the CDR3, the DNA is TGTGCCAGCAGCCAGGCTCTCGGGGGTGGTTCACCCCTCCACTTT.

The V call is TRBV6-5, the J call TRBJ2-3; TRBD2 matches at 7 bases. CDR3 size: 14 residues. Losses at the gene ends were 5 bases for V and 1 base for J; bases not matched to a gene: 3. In germline, CDR1 is MNHEY, CDR2 SVGAGI. CDR3 amino acids: CASSRGVGTDTQYF. In DNA, the CDR3 is TGTGCCAGCAGTCGGGGGGTGGGCACAGATACGCAGTATTTT.

In its sample, this clone was seen a few times. This chain uses TRBV19 with TRBJ1-2, with 8 bases that match TRBD1. Per germline, CDR1 LNHDA and CDR2 SQIVND (reference sequence). The CDR3 length is 14 residues. V dropped 6 bases and J dropped 4; count of bases not matched to a gene: 7. The CDR3 region is CASSSGTGGYGYTF. In DNA, the CDR3 is TGTGCCAGTAGCTCGGGGACAGGAGGCTATGGCTACACCTTC.

V is TRBV7-2 and J is TRBJ2-2; no clear D gene. CDR3 size: 15 residues. The ends were cut back, 5 bases at V and 3 bases at J, with 13 bases in the middle. Germline V gives CDR1 SGHTA, CDR2 FQGNSA. CDR3 region: CASSPARQYTGELFF. The CDR3 DNA is TGTGCCAGCAGCCCTGCCAGGCAGTACACCGGGGAGCTGTTTTTT.

The chain is built from TRBV6-5 and TRBJ1-5; 11 bases match TRBD1. This CDR3 is 14 amino acids long. CDR1 is MNHEY and CDR2 is SVGAGI in the germline V gene. Germline trimming cut 6 bases from V and 5 bases from J; bases unmatched to any gene: 3. The CDR3 loop is CASSADRGHQPQHF. The CDR3 DNA sequence: TGTGCCAGCAGCGCGGACAGGGGGCATCAGCCCCAGCATTTT.

The gene calls are TRBV10-3 and TRBJ2-3; 8 positions agree with TRBD2. The CDR3 has 14 residues. V was pared by 6 bases and J by 4 bases, with 6 bases of the junction left unmatched. In germline, CDR1 is ENHRY, CDR2 SYGVKD. CDR3 sequence reads: CAISPRREADTQYF. For the CDR3, the DNA is TGTGCCATCAGCCCCCGGCGGGAGGCAGATACGCAGTATTTT.

The chain combines TRBV6-5 with TRBJ1-5; perhaps TRBD1 as D (6 bases). Germline CDR1 MNHEY, CDR2 SVGAGI. The CDR3 is 14 residues long. V dropped 6 bases and J dropped 5 bases, with 14 bases sitting between them. CDR3 sequence (DNA): TGTGCCAGCAGGGTTTCGGCAGGGGATCAGCCCCAGCATTTT. This encodes CASRVSAGDQPQHF.

Note on this clone: This sample includes further DNA sequences coding for the same CDR3. The DNA for the CDR3 is TGTGCCAGCAGCTTGGGCGGGGGTCCCTACAATGAGCAGTTCTTC. This sequence encodes CASSLGGGPYNEQFF. V and J are TRBV5-6 and TRBJ2-1, with 7 bases identical to TRBD2. The CDR3 is made up of 15 amino acids. V dropped 0 bases and J dropped 2; count of bases not matched to a gene: 2. In germline, CDR1 is SGHDT, CDR2 YYEEEE. The full variable domain, rest sourced from reference TRBV5-6 and TRBJ2-1, is DAGVTQSPTHLIKTRGQQVTLRCSPKSGHDTVSWYQQALGQGPQFIFQYYEEEERQRGNFPDRFSGHQFPNYSSELNVNALLLGDSALYLCASSLGGGPYNEQFFGPGTRLTVL.

This clone was observed a single time. The V call is TRBV25-1, the J call TRBJ1-2; 8 bases are a match to TRBD1. J lost 8 bases, V lost 3 bases, and 5 bases had no gene match. Germline CDR1 and CDR2: MGHDK and SYGVNS. This CDR3 is 13 amino acids long. CDR3 loop: CASSEVGTGGYTF. The DNA of the CDR3 is TGTGCCAGCAGTGAGGTAGGGACAGGCGGCTACACCTTC.

This rearrangement joins TRBV30 to TRBJ1-2; D is possibly TRBD1 (6 bases). V was clipped by 1 base and J by 5 bases, with 8 bases between them. Germline lookup yields CDR1 GTSNPN and CDR2 SVGIG (reference sequence). This CDR3 is built from 12 residues. CDR3 coding DNA: TGTGCCTGGAGTGCCCAGGGGTATGGCTACACCTTC. Its translation is CAWSAQGYGYTF. Supplemented by reference TRBV30 and TRBJ1-2, the full variable domain reads SQTIHQWPATLVQPVGSPLSLECTVEGTSNPNLYWYRQAAGRGLQLLFYSVGIGQISSEVPQNLSASRPQDRQFILSSKKLLLSDSGFYLCAWSAQGYGYTFGSGTRLTVV.

This clone was detected only a few times. The CDR3: CASSERSGGSNQPQHF. CDR3 bases: TGTGCCAGCAGTGAACGCTCAGGGGGTAGCAATCAGCCCCAGCATTTT. The chain recombines TRBV2 with TRBJ1-5; TRBD1 matches at 7 bases. Losses at the gene ends were 2 bases for V and 0 bases for J; bases not matched to a gene: 4. The CDR3 is 16 amino acids. The V gene's germline CDR1 is SNHLY and CDR2 FYNNEI.

This chain connects TRBV21-1 to TRBJ2-2; whether TRBD1, the table's D call, matches the DNA was not checked. TRBV21-1 is a known pseudogene. The CDR3 has 16 residues. CDR3 DNA: TGTGCCAGCAGCAAGACCGGGACACAGGTAGCCGGGGAGCTGTTTTTT. This translates into CASSKTGTQVAGELFF.

In its sample, this clone was seen a few times. This chain links TRBV5-1 with TRBJ1-1; a possible D gene is TRBD1 (5 bases). Germline CDR1 and CDR2: SGHRS and YFSETQ. V lost 6 bases and J 4 bases, leaving 19 bases between the germline ends. This CDR3 is 15 amino acids long. CDR3 protein: CASTLLWGASTEAFF. In nucleotides, the CDR3 is TGCGCCAGCACCCTACTTTGGGGCGCTAGCACTGAAGCTTTCTTT.

The gene calls are TRBV13 and TRBJ2-5; 14 bases match TRBD2. This CDR3 region has 15 residues. The V gene end was trimmed by 5 bases and the J gene end by 5 bases; junction bases not matched to a gene: 4. Germline V CDR1 and CDR2: PRHDT, FYEKMQ (reference sequence). CDR3 nucleotide sequence: TGTGCCAGCAGCCGGACTAGCGGGGGGATGGAGACCCAGTACTTC. Encoded protein: CASSRTSGGMETQYF.

The chain uses TRBV6-5 and TRBJ1-5; D remains ambiguous. The CDR3 length is 14 residues. CDR1 and CDR2 (germline): MNHEY, SVGAGI. The V and J ends lost 2 bases and 5 bases respectively, with 10 bases between them. The CDR3 here is CASSYTVTDQPQHF. CDR3 nucleotide sequence: TGTGCCAGCAGTTACACAGTGACGGATCAGCCCCAGCATTTT.

This clone was detected a few times. The CDR3: CASSNRRGEKLFF. DNA for the CDR3: TGTGCCAGCAGCAACCGAAGGGGCGAAAAACTGTTTTTT. This chain uses TRBV11-2 with TRBJ1-4; the D gene is possibly TRBD1 (5 bases). There are 13 residues in the CDR3. The germline CDR1 and CDR2 sequences are SGHAT and FQNNGV. V lost 5 bases and J 8 bases, leaving 12 bases between the germline ends.

The chain combines TRBV24-1 with TRBJ2-3; 10 bases fit TRBD2. The CDR3 runs 16 residues. Trimming removed 4 bases from V and 0 bases from J; junction bases left unmatched: 3. Germline CDR1 reads KGHDR; CDR2 reads SFDVKD. The CDR3 spells CATSELTSGSTDTQYF. DNA of the CDR3: TGTGCCACCAGTGAACTGACTAGCGGGAGCACAGATACGCAGTATTTT.

The V and J genes are TRBV4-1 and TRBJ2-2, with no clear D. Germline-derived CDR1 and CDR2 are MGHRA and YSYEKL. This CDR3 is built from 14 residues. Between the trimmed V and J ends, which lost 0 bases and 6 bases, there was a span of 8 bases. The CDR3 is CASSQDRVAGELFF. In nucleotides, the CDR3 is TGCGCCAGCAGCCAAGACCGGGTAGCCGGGGAGCTGTTTTTT.

The V gene is TRBV5-1, the J gene TRBJ2-7; D gene unclear. In germline, CDR1 is SGHRS, CDR2 YFSETQ. The ends were cut back, 0 bases at V and 7 bases at J, with 17 bases in the middle. CDR3 length: 15 residues. The CDR3 coding sequence is TGCGCCAGCAGCTTGGAAGTTTCAACAGCTAAAGAGCAGTACTTC. This sequence encodes CASSLEVSTAKEQYF.